The 31 T cell receptor beta chains given below trace back to one sample, sequenced in a study of cytomegalovirus exposure and HLA in healthy donors. The table came from immunoSEQ multiplex PCR; TCRdb's copy has only in-frame clones and leaves some out. Of 150,000 to 200,000 clones detected, less than 90% appear once; the ten largest clones hold 5.5% to 6%. Sequenced: PBMCs. The source of these receptors is a woman aged 25 to 39 in good health and CMV-seronegative.

Comments on this clone: An end of the junction does not agree with germline; a read error may underlie this. The J gene is TRBJ2-7, the V gene TRBV7-2; D possibly corresponds to TRBD2 (5 bases). Per the germline V gene, CDR1 is SGHTA and CDR2 is FQGNSA. This CDR3 contains 13 residues. CDR3 nucleotides: TGTGCCAGCAGCTCCTCGAGGATCGGGATTCTAGGCTTC. Protein product: CASSSSRIGILGF.

The genes are TRBV15 and TRBJ2-7; D unresolved. The CDR3 runs to 15 residues. The V end was cut by 0 bases, the J end by 4 bases, with 13 bases between. The germline V gene encodes CDR1 LNHNV and CDR2 YYDKDF (reference sequence). The CDR3 here is CATSRDVSPQYEQYF. CDR3 coding DNA: TGTGCCACCAGCAGAGATGTTAGTCCACAATACGAGCAGTACTTC.

V usage is TRBV5-6 and J usage is TRBJ1-4, with D maybe TRBD1 (5 bases). Germline V lookup: CDR1 SGHDT, CDR2 YYEEEE. The CDR3 loop spans 14 amino acids. Trimming stripped 3 bases from V and 8 bases from J, with 14 bases between. The CDR3 nucleotides read TGTGCCAGCAGCTCCCCGGAACGGGGGGAAAAACTGTTTTTT. Its protein product is CASSSPERGEKLFF.

The chain has TRBV7-3 and TRBJ2-1; D is uncertain. V lost 3 bases, J lost 0 bases, and 9 bases lay in between. The CDR3 is made up of 15 amino acids. The germline gives CDR1 SGHTA, CDR2 FQGTGA. CDR3 sequence reads: CASSLDQSSYNEQFF. CDR3 sequence (DNA): TGTGCCAGCAGCTTGGACCAGAGCTCCTACAATGAGCAGTTCTTC.

This chain connects TRBV4-3 to TRBJ2-7; 8 bases line up with TRBD1. V lost 1 base, J lost 2 bases, and 4 bases stayed unmatched. The CDR3 spans 15 residues. CDR1 LGHNA and CDR2 YSLEER come from the germline V gene. This chain's CDR3 is CASSQVWDRTYEQYF. The CDR3 nucleotides are TGCGCCAGCAGCCAAGTCTGGGACAGGACCTACGAGCAGTACTTC.

This chain links TRBV19 with TRBJ2-2; D ambiguous. Germline CDR1 LNHDA, CDR2 SQIVND (reference sequence). Between the trimmed V and J ends, which lost 6 bases and 6 bases, there was a span of 8 bases. The CDR3 loop spans 12 amino acids. The DNA for the CDR3 is TGTGCCAGTAGGGCCGGCCCCGGGGAGCTGTTTTTT. This sequence encodes CASRAGPGELFF.

The CDR3 nucleotides are TGTGCCAGCAGCTTTGCGGGTGATACCTACGAGCAGTACTTC. Residues: CASSFAGDTYEQYF. J is TRBJ2-7 and V is TRBV7-8; D possibly corresponds to TRBD2 (5 bases). V lost 3 bases and J 2 bases, leaving 11 bases between the germline ends. The CDR3 loop spans 14 amino acids. Germline loops: CDR1 SGHVS, CDR2 FQNEAQ.

The V call is TRBV6-6, the J call TRBJ1-2; 7 bases are a match to TRBD1. Germline V gene sequence: CDR1 MNHNY, CDR2 SVGAGI (reference sequence). The V segment lost 4 bases and the J segment 8 bases; nucleotides outside the gene matches: 7. The CDR3 runs to 13 residues. The CDR3 DNA follows: TGTGCCAGCAGTTGGGACAGAGGAGACGGCTACACCTTC. Translation: CASSWDRGDGYTF.

The chain uses TRBV6-5 and TRBJ1-1; D is unresolved. The germline CDR1 and CDR2 sequences are MNHEY and SVGAGI. This CDR3 contains 13 residues. The ends were cut back, 3 bases at V and 1 base at J, with 6 bases in the middle. The CDR3: CASSYSENTEAFF. The CDR3 nucleotides are TGTGCCAGCAGTTATTCCGAGAACACTGAAGCTTTCTTT.

The gene calls are TRBV15 and TRBJ2-7; unclear D gene. Trimming took off 1 base at V and 3 bases at J, with 7 bases between the two ends. Germline V lookup: CDR1 LNHNV, CDR2 YYDKDF (reference sequence). The CDR3 totals 13 residues. The CDR3 DNA reads TGTGCCACCAGCAGAGTTGGGAACTACGAGCAGTACTTC. Its translation: CATSRVGNYEQYF.

For the CDR3, the DNA is TGCGCCAGCAGCCAGGGACTAGCGGGGACCTACGAGCAGTACTTC. It translates to CASSQGLAGTYEQYF. V gene TRBV4-3 combines with J gene TRBJ2-7; 13 bases fit TRBD2. The V gene's germline CDR1 is LGHNA and CDR2 YSLEER. V dropped 3 bases and J dropped 2; count of bases not matched to a gene: 1. The CDR3 runs to 15 residues.

This sequence joins TRBV5-1 and TRBJ1-3, with no clear D. V was clipped by 4 bases and J by 1 base, with 18 bases between them. Germline CDR1 is SGHRS and CDR2 is YFSETQ. The CDR3 length is 17 residues. The chain's CDR3 is CASSTVGSHLSGNTIYF. In DNA form, the CDR3 reads TGCGCCAGCAGCACCGTCGGGAGCCACTTATCTGGAAACACCATATATTTT.

The gene calls are TRBV18 and TRBJ2-1; 7 positions agree with TRBD1. Germline CDR1 reads KGHSH; CDR2 reads LQKENI. The CDR3 has 16 amino acids. The ends lost 7 bases at V and 3 bases at J; junction bases unmatched: 12. The CDR3 region is CASFPQGAGGYNEQFF. The CDR3 region has the DNA TGTGCCAGCTTTCCTCAAGGTGCAGGGGGCTACAATGAGCAGTTCTTC.

The chain joins TRBV5-4 to TRBJ1-4; D possibly corresponds to TRBD1 (5 bases). CDR1 SGHNT and CDR2 YYREEE come from the germline V gene (reference sequence). Between the trimmed V and J ends, which lost 0 bases and 3 bases, there was a span of 9 bases. This CDR3 comprises 15 residues. This chain's CDR3 is CASSLDWTPNEKLFF. For the CDR3, the DNA is TGTGCCAGCAGCTTGGACTGGACACCTAATGAAAAACTGTTTTTT.

The chain joins TRBV25-1 to TRBJ2-7; 11 bases align to TRBD2. J lost 2 bases, V lost 8 bases, and 5 bases had no gene match. CDR3 length: 14 residues. Germline-derived CDR1 and CDR2 are MGHDK and SYGVNS. DNA of the CDR3: TGTGCCAGCGCCCATAGCGGGAGGGCCTACGAGCAGTACTTC. It translates to CASAHSGRAYEQYF.

With regard to this clone: The sample contains more than one DNA sequence encoding this CDR3. The gene calls are TRBV7-2 and TRBJ2-7; no firm D call. The germline CDR1 and CDR2 sequences are SGHTA and FQGNSA. The germline V and J ends were trimmed by 2 bases and 4 bases, with 6 bases remaining between them. This CDR3 has 12 amino acids. CDR3: CASSLSSYEQYF. The CDR3 coding sequence is TGTGCCAGCAGCTTATCTAGTTACGAGCAGTACTTC.

This chain uses TRBV29-1 with TRBJ1-3; D is undetermined. In germline, CDR1 is SQVTM, CDR2 ANQGSEA. This CDR3 has 13 amino acids. The V end lost 2 bases, the J end lost 0 bases, and 5 bases lay between the germline ends. For the CDR3, the DNA is TGCAGCGTTGAACTAAGCTCTGGAAACACCATATATTTT. Amino acids: CSVELSSGNTIYF.

This clone was seen once. The rearrangement links TRBV29-1 to TRBJ1-2; no definite D call. Trimming took off 1 base at V and 7 bases at J, with 13 bases between the two ends. Germline values: CDR1 SQVTM, CDR2 ANQGSEA. CDR3 length: 13 amino acids. The CDR3, as DNA: TGCAGCGTTGAAGTCTTTATCCGACGTGGCTACACCTTC. Its translation is CSVEVFIRRGYTF.

The chain recombines TRBV2 with TRBJ2-7, with 11 nucleotides matching TRBD2. Germline V gene lookup returns CDR1 SNHLY and CDR2 FYNNEI. V lost 6 bases and J lost 5; bases outside the gene matches: 9. The CDR3 spans 15 residues. CDR3 DNA: TGTGCCAGCAGGTTGACTAGCGGGGTGCCCCACGAGCAGTACTTC. Protein: CASRLTSGVPHEQYF.

This clone was observed a few times. CDR3 DNA: TGTGCCAGCAGTGGGGACAGGGGCCTTTATCAGCCCCAGCATTTT. Translated: CASSGDRGLYQPQHF. V gene TRBV6-1 combines with J gene TRBJ1-5; 10 positions agree with TRBD1. CDR1 MNHNS and CDR2 SASEGT come from the germline V gene. The CDR3 spans 15 residues. The V segment lost 4 bases and the J segment 5 bases; nucleotides outside the gene matches: 5.

The genes are TRBV19 and TRBJ1-5; a weak D match, TRBD1 (5 bases). The CDR3 totals 17 residues. V was pared by 3 bases and J by 0 bases, with 15 bases between. Germline lookup yields CDR1 LNHDA and CDR2 SQIVND (reference sequence). DNA for the CDR3: TGTGCCAGTAGTATGGGGGTCCAGATTATTAGCAATCAGCCCCAGCATTTT. Amino acid sequence: CASSMGVQIISNQPQHF.

The chain links TRBV4-3 to TRBJ2-2; D is uncertain. The germline V gene has CDR1 LGHNA and CDR2 YSLEER. The CDR3 is made up of 14 amino acids. V shed 0 bases and J shed 9 bases, with 11 bases lying between them. CDR3 sequence: CASSQDLGWRELFF. The DNA of the CDR3 is TGCGCCAGCAGCCAAGATTTGGGGTGGAGGGAGCTGTTTTTT.

The rearrangement uses TRBV5-1 and TRBJ2-2; D may be TRBD2 (6 bases). Deletions cut 4 bases from V and 1 base from J, with 11 bases between. This CDR3 is built from 15 residues. CDR1 is SGHRS and CDR2 is YFSETQ in the germline V gene. For the CDR3, the DNA is TGCGCCAGCAGCCCGGGACTTCAGAACACCGGGGAGCTGTTTTTT. Translation gives CASSPGLQNTGELFF.

The chain recombines TRBV6-6 with TRBJ1-6; perhaps TRBD1 as D (6 bases). Trimming took off 6 bases at V and 6 bases at J, with 18 bases between the two ends. Germline CDR1 reads MNHNY; CDR2 reads SVGAGI (reference sequence). This CDR3 has 16 amino acids. The CDR3 sequence: CASRGEKTGLNSPLHF. CDR3 DNA: TGTGCCAGCAGGGGCGAAAAGACAGGACTTAATTCACCCCTCCACTTT.

The sample holds a few counts of this clone. The chain is built from TRBV7-9 and TRBJ1-4; D is ambiguous. Germline V CDR1 and CDR2: SEHNR, FQNEAQ (reference sequence). The V gene lost 5 bases and the J gene lost 2 bases, with 18 bases spanning the gap. The CDR3 is made up of 17 amino acids. Here the CDR3 DNA reads TGTGCCAGCAGCCCGGGTCTCACCGTCGGGACTAATGAAAAACTGTTTTTT. Its translation is CASSPGLTVGTNEKLFF.

This clone was observed a few times. This chain connects TRBV18 to TRBJ1-2; D gene unclear. Germline values: CDR1 KGHSH, CDR2 LQKENI. The CDR3 spans 14 residues. V gave up 3 bases and J gave up 3 bases, with 11 bases separating them. Here the CDR3 reads CASSPPRSDYGYTF. CDR3 coding DNA: TGTGCCAGCTCACCGCCACGGTCCGACTATGGCTACACCTTC.

This chain uses TRBV7-9 with TRBJ1-2, with D tentatively TRBD1 (6 bases). Germline V gives CDR1 SEHNR, CDR2 FQNEAQ (reference sequence). V was pared by 6 bases and J by 2 bases, with 22 bases between. The CDR3 has 17 residues. CDR3 bases: TGTGCCAGCAGTTCTGACAGGACGTTATGGTCCAACTATGGCTACACCTTC. Encoded protein: CASSSDRTLWSNYGYTF.

The chain combines TRBV28 with TRBJ2-7, with D maybe TRBD2 (5 bases). The V gene's germline CDR1 is MDHEN and CDR2 SYDVKM. CDR3 length: 14 residues. Trimming left V 4 bases short and J 0 bases short, with 10 bases between. CDR3 in amino acids: CASSSSGVSYEQYF. CDR3 in DNA: TGTGCCAGCAGTTCAAGCGGAGTCTCCTACGAGCAGTACTTC.

J is TRBJ2-5 and V is TRBV4-2, with D perhaps matching TRBD1 (5 bases). The CDR3 totals 15 residues. CDR1 LGHNA and CDR2 YNFKEQ come from the germline V gene. Between the trimmed V and J ends, which lost 4 bases and 2 bases, there was a span of 14 bases. CDR3 nucleotide sequence: TGTGCCAGCAGCCCCAGCCCCGACAGACAAGAGACCCAGTACTTC. It encodes CASSPSPDRQETQYF.

This sequence joins TRBV7-6 and TRBJ2-7, with 7 bases matching TRBD2. This CDR3 contains 15 residues. V trimming: 5 bases; J trimming: 3 bases; junction bases outside the gene matches: 10. Germline V gives CDR1 SGHVS, CDR2 FNYEAQ. CDR3 nucleotide sequence: TGTGCCAGCAGCGACGGACTAGTCAAGGGCTACGAGCAGTACTTC. Residues: CASSDGLVKGYEQYF.

The chain links TRBV27 to TRBJ2-5, with 8 bases identical to TRBD1. The CDR3 covers 14 residues. Germline CDR1 is MNHEY and CDR2 is SMNVEV (reference sequence). The J segment lost 5 bases and the V segment lost 6 bases, leaving 8 bases of the junction unmatched. The CDR3: CASRIDRGGETQYF. The CDR3 DNA sequence: TGTGCCAGCAGGATCGACAGGGGCGGGGAGACCCAGTACTTC.